This is a list of T cell receptor beta chains from one sample in a study of T cell responses to AZD1222 COVID-19 vaccine. Assay: immunoSEQ multiplex PCR; the TCRdb copy retains only in-frame clones and omits some. Of about 160,000 clones listed, approximately 89% were seen once; the top ten hold about 4.5%. Sequencing used peripheral blood, obtained on day 0 of AZD1222 vaccination. The receptor source for this set is an adult in good health. Both conserved end residues are part of each CDR3. The D gene is left open where the match is weak. Rows may omit the clone size; those that give it use once, few, many or a size class.

V	J	size	D	DNA	CDR3
TRBV6-2/TRBV6-3	TRBJ1-2	NA	NA	TGTGCCAGCAGCCGATCGGGGGGCGCCGGTGGCTACACCTTC	CASSRSGGAGGYTF
TRBV7-2	TRBJ1-5	NA	TRBD1	TGTGCCAGCAGCCAGTCCACAGGGGCCCTTAGCAATCAGCCCCAGCATTTT	CASSQSTGALSNQPQHF
TRBV27	TRBJ1-5	NA	NA	TGTGCCAGCAGTTTAATCGGAGCGGGCGGCAATCAGCCCCAGCATTTT	CASSLIGAGGNQPQHF
TRBV21-1	TRBJ1-5	NA	NA	TGTGCCAGCAGCCGGCCGCAGCCCCAGCATTTT	CASSRPQPQHF
TRBV5-6	TRBJ2-7	once	NA	TGTGCCAGCAGCCGTTCGGACCTCTACGAGCAGTACTTC	CASSRSDLYEQYF
TRBV5-5	TRBJ2-3	NA	NA	TGTGCCAGCACCTTACGACGGTCAGATACGCAGTATTTT	CASTLRRSDTQYF
TRBV6-1	TRBJ2-7	NA	TRBD1	TGTGCCAGCAGTGACGGGACAGGGGGCTTTTACGAGCAGTACTTC	CASSDGTGGFYEQYF
TRBV2	TRBJ2-3	NA	TRBD2	TGTGCCAGCAAGTCCACTAGCGGGAGCCCGGATACGCAGTATTTT	CASKSTSGSPDTQYF
TRBV3-1/TRBV3-2	TRBJ2-5	NA	NA	TGTGCCAGCAGCCAATTTGGGGGGCAAGAGACCCAGTACTTC	CASSQFGGQETQYF
TRBV7-7	TRBJ2-7	NA	NA	TGTGCTAGCAGCTTATCCCCTAGCAGCTCCTACGAGCAGTACTTC	CASSLSPSSSYEQYF
TRBV7-6	TRBJ2-7	few	TRBD2	TGTGCCAGCAGCTTACGCGGGAGGGCCTACGAGCAGTACTTC	CASSLRGRAYEQYF
TRBV7-2	TRBJ2-3	NA	NA	TGTGCCAGCAGCGGCGGACAGACAGATACGCAGTATTTT	CASSGGQTDTQYF
TRBV11-2	TRBJ2-7	few	NA	TGTGCCAGCAGCCCCGGGACGGTCCCCTACGAGCAGTACTTC	CASSPGTVPYEQYF
TRBV27	TRBJ1-2	NA	TRBD1	TGTGCCAGCAGTTTGGCCCACGGACAGGGGCGCTATGGCTACACCTTC	CASSLAHGQGRYGYTF
TRBV7-8	TRBJ1-1	NA	TRBD1	TGTGCCAGCAGCCAGAGAATACGGTCGGGACAGGACCCTAAGACTGAAGCTTTCTTT	CASSQRIRSGQDPKTEAFF
TRBV6-5	TRBJ1-1	NA	NA	TGTGCCAGCAGTTACTCGAAGGGCGTAGAAGCTTTCTTT	CASSYSKGVEAFF